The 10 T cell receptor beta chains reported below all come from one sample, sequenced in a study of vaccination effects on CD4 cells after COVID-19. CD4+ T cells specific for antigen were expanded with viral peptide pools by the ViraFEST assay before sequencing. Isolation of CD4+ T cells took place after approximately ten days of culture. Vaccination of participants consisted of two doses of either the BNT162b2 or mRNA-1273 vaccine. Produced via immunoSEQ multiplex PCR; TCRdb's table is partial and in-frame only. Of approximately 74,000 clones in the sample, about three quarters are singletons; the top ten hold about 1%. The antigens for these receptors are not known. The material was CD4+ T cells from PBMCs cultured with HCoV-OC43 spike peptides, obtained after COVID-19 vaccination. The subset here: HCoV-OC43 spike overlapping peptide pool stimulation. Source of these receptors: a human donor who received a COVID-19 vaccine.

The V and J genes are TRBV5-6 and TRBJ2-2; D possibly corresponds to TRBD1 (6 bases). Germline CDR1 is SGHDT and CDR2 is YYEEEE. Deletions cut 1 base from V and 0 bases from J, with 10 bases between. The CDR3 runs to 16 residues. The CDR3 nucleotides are TGTGCCAGCAGCTTGCGTGACAGGACGAACACCGGGGAGCTGTTTTTT. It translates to CASSLRDRTNTGELFF.

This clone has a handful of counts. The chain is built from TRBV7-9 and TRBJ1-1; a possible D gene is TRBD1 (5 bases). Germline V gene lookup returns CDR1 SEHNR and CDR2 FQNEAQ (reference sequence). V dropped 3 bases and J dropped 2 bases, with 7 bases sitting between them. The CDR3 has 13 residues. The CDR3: CASSFRGNTEAFF. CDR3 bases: TGTGCCAGCAGCTTCCGGGGCAACACTGAAGCTTTCTTT.

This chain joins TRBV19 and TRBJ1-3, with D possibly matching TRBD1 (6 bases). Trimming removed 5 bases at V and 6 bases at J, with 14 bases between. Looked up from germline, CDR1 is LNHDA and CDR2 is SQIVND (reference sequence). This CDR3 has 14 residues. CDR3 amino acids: CASSSTGSKNTIYF. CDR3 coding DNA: TGTGCCAGTAGTTCCACAGGGTCTAAAAACACCATATATTTT.

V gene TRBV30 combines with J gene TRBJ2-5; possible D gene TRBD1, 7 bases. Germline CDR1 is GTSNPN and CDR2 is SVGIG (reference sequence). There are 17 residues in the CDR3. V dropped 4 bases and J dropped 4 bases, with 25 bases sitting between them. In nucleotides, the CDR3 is TGTGCCTGGAACCCGACAGGGAGAGGGACTGCCGCAGAGACCCAGTACTTC. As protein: CAWNPTGRGTAAETQYF. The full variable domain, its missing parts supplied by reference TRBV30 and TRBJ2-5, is SQTIHQWPATLVQPVGSPLSLECTVEGTSNPNLYWYRQAAGRGLQLLFYSVGIGQISSEVPQNLSASRPQDRQFILSSKKLLLSDSGFYLCAWNPTGRGTAAETQYFGPGTRLLVL.

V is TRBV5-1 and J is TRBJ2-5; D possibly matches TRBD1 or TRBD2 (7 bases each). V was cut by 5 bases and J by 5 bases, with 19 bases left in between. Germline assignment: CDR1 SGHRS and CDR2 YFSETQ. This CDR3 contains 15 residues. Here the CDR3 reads CASSFLQGREETQYF. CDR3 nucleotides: TGCGCCAGCAGTTTCCTACAGGGGAGGGAGGAGACCCAGTACTTC.

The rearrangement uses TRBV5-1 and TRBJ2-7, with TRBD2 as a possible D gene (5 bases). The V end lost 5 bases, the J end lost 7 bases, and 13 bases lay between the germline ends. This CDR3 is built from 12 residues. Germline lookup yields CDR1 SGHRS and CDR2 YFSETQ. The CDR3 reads CASRDSTGEQYV. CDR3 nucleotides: TGCGCCAGCAGGGACTCAACGGGGGAGCAGTACGTC.

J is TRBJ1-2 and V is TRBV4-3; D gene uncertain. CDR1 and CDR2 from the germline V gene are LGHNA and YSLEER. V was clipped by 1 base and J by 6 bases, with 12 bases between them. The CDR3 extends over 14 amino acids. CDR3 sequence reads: CASSQVPQEDGYTF. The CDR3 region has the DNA TGCGCCAGCAGCCAAGTACCTCAAGAAGATGGCTACACCTTC.

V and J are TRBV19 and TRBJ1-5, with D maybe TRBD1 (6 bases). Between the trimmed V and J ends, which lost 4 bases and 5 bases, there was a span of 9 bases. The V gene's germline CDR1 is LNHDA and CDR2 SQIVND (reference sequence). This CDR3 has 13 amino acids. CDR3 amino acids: CASSSRGDQPQHF. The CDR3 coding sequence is TGTGCCAGTAGTAGCAGGGGAGATCAGCCCCAGCATTTT.

CDR3 sequence reads: CASSLSGGTDTQYF. Written as DNA, the CDR3 is TGCGCCAGCAGCTTGTCCGGTGGCACAGATACGCAGTATTTT. V gene TRBV5-1 combines with J gene TRBJ2-3; no definite D call. The V and J ends lost 1 base and 1 base respectively, with 7 bases between them. Germline CDR1 reads SGHRS; CDR2 reads YFSETQ. The CDR3 has 14 residues.

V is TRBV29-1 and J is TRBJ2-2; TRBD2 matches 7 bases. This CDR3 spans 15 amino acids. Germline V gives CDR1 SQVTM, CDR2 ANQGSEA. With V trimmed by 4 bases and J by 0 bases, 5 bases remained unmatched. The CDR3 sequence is CSVGGGGSNTGELFF. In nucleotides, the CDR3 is TGCAGCGTTGGAGGCGGGGGTTCGAACACCGGGGAGCTGTTTTTT.